Described below is a single TCR beta chain sequence and its context. Here immunoSEQ multiplex PCR was the method, and the copy in TCRdb shows in-frame clones only, minus some. The sample consists of about 92,000 clones, approximately 91% of them appearing once. From germline, CDR1 is MGHRA and CDR2 YSYEKL. Deletions cut 1 base from V and 14 bases from J, with 15 bases between. The CDR3 is 14 residues long. This sample was taken from a study of OX40 agonist ivuxolimab in advanced cancers. The V gene is TRBV4-1, the J gene TRBJ2-6; D assignment may be TRBD1 or TRBD2 (7 bases each). The source of this sequence is an adult with an advanced solid tumor such as melanoma, head and neck, liver or kidney cancer. The sequencing used CD4+ or CD8+ T cells sorted from blood, collected in a trial of the OX40 agonist ivuxolimab. The CDR3 is CASSQVGRGGILTF. The CDR3 DNA reads TGCGCCAGCAGCCAAGTTGGCAGGGGGGGGATCCTGACTTTC.